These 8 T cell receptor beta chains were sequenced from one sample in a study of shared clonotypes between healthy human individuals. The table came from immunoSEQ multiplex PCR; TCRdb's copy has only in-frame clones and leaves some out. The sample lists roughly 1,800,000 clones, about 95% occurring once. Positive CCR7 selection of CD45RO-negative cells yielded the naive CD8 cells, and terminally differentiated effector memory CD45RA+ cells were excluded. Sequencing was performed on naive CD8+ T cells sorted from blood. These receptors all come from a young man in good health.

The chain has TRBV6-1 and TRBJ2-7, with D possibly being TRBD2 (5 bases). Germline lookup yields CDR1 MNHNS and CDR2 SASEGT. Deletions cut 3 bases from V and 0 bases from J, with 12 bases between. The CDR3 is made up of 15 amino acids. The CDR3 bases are TGTGCCAGCAGTGATTTGAGTACTAGCTCCTACGAGCAGTACTTC. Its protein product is CASSDLSTSSYEQYF.

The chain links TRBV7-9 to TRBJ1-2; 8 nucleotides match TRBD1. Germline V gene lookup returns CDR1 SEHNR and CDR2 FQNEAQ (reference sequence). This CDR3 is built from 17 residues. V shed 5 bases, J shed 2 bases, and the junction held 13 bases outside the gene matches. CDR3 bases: TGTGCCAGCAGCCCCTCTGGACAGGGAGGGTTAAACTATGGCTACACCTTC. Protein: CASSPSGQGGLNYGYTF.

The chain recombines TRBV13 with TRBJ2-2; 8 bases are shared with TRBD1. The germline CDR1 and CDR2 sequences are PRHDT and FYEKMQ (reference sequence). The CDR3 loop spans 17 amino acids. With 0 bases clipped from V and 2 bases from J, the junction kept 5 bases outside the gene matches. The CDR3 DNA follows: TGTGCCAGCAGCTTAGGCCTTGGGACAGGTAACACCGGGGAGCTGTTTTTT. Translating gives CASSLGLGTGNTGELFF. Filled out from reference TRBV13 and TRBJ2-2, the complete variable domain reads AAGVIQSPRHLIKEKRETATLKCYPIPRHDTVYWYQQGPGQDPQFLISFYEKMQSDKGSIPDRFSAQQFSDYHSELNMSSLELGDSALYFCASSLGLGTGNTGELFFGEGSRLTVL.

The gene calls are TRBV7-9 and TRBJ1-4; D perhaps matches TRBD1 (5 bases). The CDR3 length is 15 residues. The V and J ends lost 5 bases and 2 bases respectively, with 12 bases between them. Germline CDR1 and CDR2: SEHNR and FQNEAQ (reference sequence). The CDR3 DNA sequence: TGTGCCAGCAGCCCGGGACCGACGACTAATGAAAAACTGTTTTTT. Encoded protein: CASSPGPTTNEKLFF. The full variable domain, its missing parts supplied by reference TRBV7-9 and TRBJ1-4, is DTGVSQNPRHKITKRGQNVTFRCDPISEHNRLYWYRQTLGQGPEFLTYFQNEAQLEKSRLLSDRFSAERPKGSFSTLEIQRTEQGDSAMYLCASSPGPTTNEKLFFGSGTQLSVL.

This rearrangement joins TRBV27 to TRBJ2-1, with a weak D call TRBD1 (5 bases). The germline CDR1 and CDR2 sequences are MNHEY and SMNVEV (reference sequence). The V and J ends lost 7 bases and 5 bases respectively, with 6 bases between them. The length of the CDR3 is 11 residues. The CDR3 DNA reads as TGTGCCAGCAAGACAGACAATGAGCAGTTCTTC. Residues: CASKTDNEQFF.

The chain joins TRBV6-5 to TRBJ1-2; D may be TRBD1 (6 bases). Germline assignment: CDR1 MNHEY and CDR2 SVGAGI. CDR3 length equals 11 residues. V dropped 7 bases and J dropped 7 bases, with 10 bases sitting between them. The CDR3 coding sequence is TGTGCCAGCAACGGGGGCCTTGGCTACACCTTC. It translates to CASNGGLGYTF.

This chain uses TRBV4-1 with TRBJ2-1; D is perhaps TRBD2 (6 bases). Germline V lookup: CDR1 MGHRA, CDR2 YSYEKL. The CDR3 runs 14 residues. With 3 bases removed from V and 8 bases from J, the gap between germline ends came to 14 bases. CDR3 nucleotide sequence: TGCGCCAGCAGCCACGGGACTTCTTGGGATGAGCAGTTCTTC. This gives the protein CASSHGTSWDEQFF.

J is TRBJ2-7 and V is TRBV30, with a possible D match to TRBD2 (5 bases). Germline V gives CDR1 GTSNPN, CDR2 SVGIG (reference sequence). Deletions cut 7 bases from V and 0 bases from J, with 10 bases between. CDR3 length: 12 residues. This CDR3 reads CAYSGISYEQYF. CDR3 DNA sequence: TGTGCCTACTCCGGGATCTCCTACGAGCAGTACTTC.